The 21 T cell receptor beta chains listed next were all sequenced from one sample in a study of glioma-infiltrating T cells after dendritic cell vaccination. The protocol was immunoSEQ multiplex PCR, while the TCRdb copy is restricted to in-frame clones and leaves out a portion. The data show tens of thousands of clones, over 75% seen once. Sequencing was performed on blood, taken before dendritic cell vaccination. All receptors derive from a human donor with glioblastoma.

The chain carries TRBV11-2 and TRBJ2-1, with D perhaps matching TRBD2 (5 bases). From germline, CDR1 is SGHAT and CDR2 FQNNGV. The length of the CDR3 is 15 residues. V was cut by 1 base and J by 9 bases, with 16 bases left in between. The CDR3 coding sequence is TGTGCCAGCAGCTTAGTAGCCCCGACGAGCGGTGAGCAGTTCTTC. Protein sequence: CASSLVAPTSGEQFF.

The rearrangement links TRBV5-1 to TRBJ1-4; TRBD1 is a possible D gene (6 bases). Germline CDR1 and CDR2: SGHRS and YFSETQ. This CDR3 is 16 amino acids long. V lost 4 bases, J lost 3 bases, and 16 bases lay in between. The CDR3 DNA sequence: TGCGCCAGCAGCCTGGGGGGCGGGACTTCTAATGAAAAACTGTTTTTT. Its protein is CASSLGGGTSNEKLFF.

This chain connects TRBV5-1 to TRBJ1-1, with D hard to call. Germline V gene lookup returns CDR1 SGHRS and CDR2 YFSETQ. The CDR3 has 12 amino acids. The germline V and J ends were trimmed by 1 base and 4 bases, with 5 bases remaining between them. CDR3 amino acids: CASSLSSTEAFF. CDR3 DNA: TGCGCCAGCAGCTTGAGTAGCACTGAAGCTTTCTTT.

This clone has only one observation. The chain carries TRBV10-3 and TRBJ1-2, with TRBD1 matching over 10 bases. This CDR3 region has 17 residues. The junction had 12 bases not matched to a gene; V was cut back by 6 bases and J by 2 bases. Germline V gene sequence: CDR1 ENHRY, CDR2 SYGVKD. The CDR3: CAISRTGGGSGNYGYTF. The CDR3 DNA is TGTGCCATCAGCCGGACAGGGGGAGGATCAGGGAACTATGGCTACACCTTC.

This chain joins TRBV2 and TRBJ1-2; D might be TRBD1 (5 bases). The CDR3 spans 15 residues. CDR1 is SNHLY, CDR2 FYNNEI, per germline. Trimming shortened V by 5 bases and J by 6 bases, and 19 bases separated the two germline ends. CDR3 protein: CASSTGGVVSDGYTF. In DNA, the CDR3 is TGTGCCAGCAGTACTGGGGGGGTGGTCTCTGATGGCTACACCTTC. Full variable domain (outside the CDR3, taken from reference TRBV2 and TRBJ1-2): EPEVTQTPSHQVTQMGQEVILRCVPISNHLYFYWYRQILGQKVEFLVSFYNNEISEKSEIFDDQFSVERPDGSNFTLKIRSTKLEDSAMYFCASSTGGVVSDGYTFGSGTRLTVV.

The CDR3 DNA sequence: TGTGCCAGCAGCATTCGGGGGATCGGGGGGGCCCCTCAAGAGACCCAGTACTTC. It is translated as CASSIRGIGGAPQETQYF. V gene TRBV9 combines with J gene TRBJ2-5; 8 bases are shared with TRBD2. This CDR3 spans 18 amino acids. Per the germline V gene, CDR1 is SGDLS and CDR2 is YYNGEE. With V trimmed by 4 bases and J by 2 bases, 16 bases remained unmatched.

V usage is TRBV10-3 and J usage is TRBJ1-1; TRBD1 is a possible D gene (5 bases). Between the trimmed V and J ends, which lost 0 bases and 0 bases, there was a span of 8 bases. Germline V CDR1 and CDR2: ENHRY, SYGVKD. This CDR3 is 15 amino acids long. The CDR3 reads CAISESPGVNTEAFF. In DNA, the CDR3 is TGTGCCATCAGTGAGTCGCCGGGGGTGAACACTGAAGCTTTCTTT.

The chain employs TRBV2 and TRBJ1-5, with 9 nucleotides matching TRBD1. Germline V CDR1 and CDR2: SNHLY, FYNNEI. CDR3 length: 17 residues. V shed 6 bases and J 4 bases; nucleotides not matched to a gene: 13. This CDR3 is CASRAGGQGGRNQPQHF. CDR3 bases: TGTGCCAGCAGGGCTGGGGGACAGGGAGGACGAAATCAGCCCCAGCATTTT.

A single count supports this clone. V usage is TRBV19 and J usage is TRBJ1-1, with D perhaps matching TRBD1 (6 bases). Trimming stripped 4 bases from V and 2 bases from J, with 14 bases between. The CDR3 is made up of 15 amino acids. Germline lookup yields CDR1 LNHDA and CDR2 SQIVND (reference sequence). DNA of the CDR3: TGTGCCAGTAGTAGAGGGGGAATGGGAAACACTGAAGCTTTCTTT. Translating gives CASSRGGMGNTEAFF.

This clone appeared once. This chain joins TRBV2 and TRBJ2-1; 7 bases fit TRBD2. The J segment lost 0 bases and the V segment lost 4 bases, leaving 3 bases of the junction unmatched. The CDR3 consists of 15 residues. The germline CDR1 and CDR2 sequences are SNHLY and FYNNEI. CDR3 in amino acids: CASSGPGGSYNEQFF. DNA for the CDR3: TGTGCCAGCAGTGGGCCGGGGGGCTCCTACAATGAGCAGTTCTTC.

The chain uses TRBV19 and TRBJ2-7; 7 bases map to TRBD1. Germline CDR1 and CDR2: LNHDA and SQIVND (reference sequence). With V trimmed by 0 bases and J by 0 bases, 8 bases remained unmatched. The CDR3 length is 17 residues. CDR3 region: CASSIDIGQVYSYEQYF. The DNA for the CDR3 is TGTGCCAGTAGTATAGATATAGGACAGGTCTACTCCTACGAGCAGTACTTC. The whole variable domain, filled in from reference TRBV19 and TRBJ2-7, reads DGGITQSPKYLFRKEGQNVTLSCEQNLNHDAMYWYRQDPGQGLRLIYYSQIVNDFQKGDIAEGYSVSREKKESFPLTVTSAQKNPTAFYLCASSIDIGQVYSYEQYFGPGTRLTVT.

The V call is TRBV6-6, the J call TRBJ2-3; 13 bases match TRBD2. The CDR3 totals 15 residues. Trimming removed 6 bases from V and 7 bases from J; junction bases left unmatched: 7. Germline values: CDR1 MNHNY, CDR2 SVGAGI (reference sequence). CDR3 nucleotides: TGTGCCAGCAGGCCAGGACTAGCGGGAGAATATACGCAGTATTTT. Residues: CASRPGLAGEYTQYF.

This chain joins TRBV19 and TRBJ2-1; a weak D match, TRBD2 (5 bases). V was shortened by 1 base and J by 8 bases, with 21 bases between the two germline ends. This CDR3 contains 17 residues. In germline, CDR1 is LNHDA, CDR2 SQIVND (reference sequence). CDR3: CASSIAGLGRKEDEQFF. CDR3 coding DNA: TGTGCCAGTAGTATAGCGGGCCTTGGTAGGAAGGAGGATGAGCAGTTCTTC.

This clone was observed a handful of times. The V and J genes are TRBV2 and TRBJ1-4, with D possibly TRBD1 on 5 matching bases. This CDR3 is built from 15 residues. Trimming cost V 5 bases and J 2 bases, with 12 bases left between them. Per germline, CDR1 SNHLY and CDR2 FYNNEI. DNA for the CDR3: TGTGCCAGCAGTCCTCGGGCAGGGACTAATGAAAAACTGTTTTTT. It codes for CASSPRAGTNEKLFF. Drawing the rest from reference TRBV2 and TRBJ1-4, the complete variable domain is EPEVTQTPSHQVTQMGQEVILRCVPISNHLYFYWYRQILGQKVEFLVSFYNNEISEKSEIFDDQFSVERPDGSNFTLKIRSTKLEDSAMYFCASSPRAGTNEKLFFGSGTQLSVL.

The chain recombines TRBV28 with TRBJ1-5; D gene unclear. The CDR3 is 13 residues long. The V gene lost 7 bases and the J gene lost 3 bases, with 10 bases spanning the gap. Per the germline V gene, CDR1 is MDHEN and CDR2 is SYDVKM. The CDR3 nucleotides read TGTGCCAGCAACCGAGTAGACAATCAGCCCCAGCATTTT. This translates into CASNRVDNQPQHF.

This clone occurred once. V and J are TRBV5-1 and TRBJ1-4, with TRBD1 identical over 8 bases. The CDR3 contains 16 residues. V lost 4 bases and J lost 4; bases outside the gene matches: 9. The germline gives CDR1 SGHRS, CDR2 YFSETQ. For the CDR3, the DNA is TGCGCCAGCAGCCTAAATCCGGGACAGGTTAATGAAAAACTGTTTTTT. The encoded protein is CASSLNPGQVNEKLFF.

This chain connects TRBV2 to TRBJ1-4; the match to TRBD1 covers 11 bases. Germline values: CDR1 SNHLY, CDR2 FYNNEI. V was clipped by 0 bases and J by 13 bases; unmatched bases: 7. The CDR3 sequence is 15 residues long. The CDR3 DNA reads TGTGCCAGCAGTGAAGCAGTGGGACAGGGGGTTCGACTGTTTTTT. It encodes CASSEAVGQGVRLFF.

This sequence joins TRBV10-1 and TRBJ2-7, with 12 bases matching TRBD2. CDR3 length: 17 residues. Germline V CDR1 and CDR2: WNHNN, SYGVQD (reference sequence). J gave up 2 bases and V 0 bases, and 5 bases lay outside the gene matches. Written as DNA, the CDR3 is TGCGCCAGCAGTGAGTCTCCGCTAGCGGGAGGGCCCTACGAGCAGTACGTC. This gives the protein CASSESPLAGGPYEQYV.

The CDR3 here is CASKAESSYEQYV. As DNA, the CDR3 is TGTGCCAGCAAGGCGGAGAGCTCCTACGAGCAGTACGTC. The chain links TRBV25-1 to TRBJ2-7, with no clear D. This CDR3 has 13 residues. Trimming left V 7 bases short and J 0 bases short, with 10 bases between. Germline V lookup: CDR1 MGHDK, CDR2 SYGVNS.

This clone occurred many times. The chain is built from TRBV6-4 and TRBJ2-3, with 10 nucleotides matching TRBD2. V shed 4 bases and J 1 base; nucleotides not matched to a gene: 2. CDR1 and CDR2 (germline): MRHNA, SNTAGT. The length of the CDR3 is 15 residues. CDR3 amino acids: CASSVTSGGTDTQYF. The CDR3 nucleotides read TGTGCCAGCAGTGTTACTAGCGGGGGCACAGATACGCAGTATTTT.

The chain links TRBV5-4 to TRBJ1-2; the match to TRBD1 covers 9 bases. The CDR3 has 17 residues. V dropped 2 bases and J dropped 6; count of bases not matched to a gene: 14. Per germline, CDR1 SGHNT and CDR2 YYREEE (reference sequence). CDR3 residues: CASSFATPGQGRHGYTF. The CDR3 nucleotides are TGTGCCAGCAGCTTCGCAACACCGGGACAGGGCCGCCATGGCTACACCTTC.